This T cell receptor (beta chain) was documented in a study of vaccination and CD4 T cells after COVID-19. With the Oncomine TCR Beta short-read assay, DNA from cultured CD4+ T cells was sequenced. MiXCR, applied by TCRdb to the PCR reads, yields one record per CDR3 protein. The sample consists of 4,000 to 4,500 distinct CDR3 sequences, approximately 30% of them appearing once. Study results and limitations: Convalescent patients saw a median about 85% of their reactive clones show up only after vaccination.

About this clonotype itself: Its antigen is unidentified.

Treatment meaning: roughly 11-day PBMC culture with coronavirus spike peptide pools or control peptides (ViraFEST assay). The unexposed donor gave CD4+ T cells before the COVID-19 pandemic (2011-2018). Where cells permitted, unexposed-donor CD4+ T cells were probed with SARS-CoV-2 S/N and four cold-coronavirus spikes. The clonotype originates from a human donor in good health. Sequenced input: CD4+ T cells from blood, cultured in vitro.

The DNA of the CDR3 is TGCGCCAGCAGCCAGGAAGTCAGGGGCCCGAATCAGCCCCAGCATTTT. This codes for CASSQEVRGPNQPQHF. The gene calls are TRBV4-1 and TRBJ1-5; perhaps TRBD1 as D (6 bases). This CDR3 region has 16 residues. Trimming left V 3 bases short and J 4 bases short, with 16 bases between. From germline, CDR1 is MGHRA and CDR2 YSYEKL.